This T cell receptor (beta chain) was sequenced for a study of blood T cell repertoires in COVID-19. Across the whole study: Samples of COVID-19 (acute and convalescent) were obtained from the United States, Italy and Spain. T cells, B-cell-depleted T cells, or PBMCs supplied cDNA or gDNA.

Method: immunoSEQ multiplex PCR; TCRdb's copy keeps in-frame clones and lacks some. This repertoire shows about 120,000 clones, around nine tenths found once; its top ten account for under 20%. V was clipped by 0 bases and J by 2 bases, with 14 bases between them. The CDR3 length is 17 residues. Germline V gene lookup returns CDR1 LGHNA and CDR2 YSLEER. The sample was peripheral blood. The chain links TRBV4-3 to TRBJ1-3; maybe TRBD1 (6 bases). This sequence originates from a human donor with acute or convalescent COVID-19. The donor label of this sample is uncertain. In nucleotides, the CDR3 is TGCGCCAGCAGCCAAGACGCCGACAGGAGAACTGGAAACACCATATATTTT. Translating gives CASSQDADRRTGNTIYF.